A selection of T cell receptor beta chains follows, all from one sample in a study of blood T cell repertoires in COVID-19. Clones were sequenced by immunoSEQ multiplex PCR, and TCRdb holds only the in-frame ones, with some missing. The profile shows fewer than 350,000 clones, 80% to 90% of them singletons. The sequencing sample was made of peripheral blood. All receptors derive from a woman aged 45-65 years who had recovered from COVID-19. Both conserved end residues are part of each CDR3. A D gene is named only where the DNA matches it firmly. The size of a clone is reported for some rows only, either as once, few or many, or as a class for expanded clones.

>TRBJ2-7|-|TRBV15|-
CATSRDPGTYEQYF
TGTGCCACCAGCAGAGATCCGGGGACCTACGAGCAGTACTTC
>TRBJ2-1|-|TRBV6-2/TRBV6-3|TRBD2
CASSFASGVYNEQFF
TGTGCCAGCAGTTTCGCCAGCGGGGTGTACAATGAGCAGTTCTTC
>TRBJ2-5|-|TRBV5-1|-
CASSGGTVGTQETQYF
TGCGCCAGCAGCGGGGGGACAGTAGGGACTCAAGAGACCCAGTACTTC
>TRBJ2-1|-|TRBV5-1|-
CASGAGPGRDEQFF
TGCGCCAGCGGCGCCGGTCCTGGCAGGGATGAGCAGTTCTTC
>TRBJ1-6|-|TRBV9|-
CASSSDTENSPLHF
TGTGCCAGCAGCTCCGACACGGAAAATTCACCCCTCCACTTT
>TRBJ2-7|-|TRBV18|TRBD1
CARNTMCLGGRYEQYF
TGTGCCAGAAACACCATGTGTTTAGGGGGCCGATACGAGCAGTACTTC
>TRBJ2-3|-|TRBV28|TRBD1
CASSLSRGRVDTQYF
TGTGCCAGCAGTTTATCCAGGGGGCGCGTTGATACGCAGTATTTT
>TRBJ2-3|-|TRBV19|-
CASSASRRLSGSTDTQYF
TGTGCCAGTAGTGCCTCCCGACGTCTAAGCGGAAGCACAGATACGCAGTATTTT
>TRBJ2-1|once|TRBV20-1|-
CSASEDRALRECFF
TGCAGTGCCAGTGAGGACAGGGCCCTGCGGGAGTGTTTCTTC
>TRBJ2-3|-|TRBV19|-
CASSIGGNADTQYF
TGTGCCAGTAGTATAGGCGGGAATGCAGATACGCAGTATTTT
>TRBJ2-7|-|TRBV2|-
CASRASSYEQYF
TGTGCCAGCAGAGCAAGCTCCTACGAGCAGTACTTC
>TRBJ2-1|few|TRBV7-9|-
CASSLAHRVYEQFF
TGTGCCAGCAGCTTAGCCCACAGGGTATATGAGCAGTTCTTC
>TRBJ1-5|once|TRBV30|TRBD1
CAWSGPGTGHNQPQHF
TGTGCCTGGAGTGGACCCGGGACAGGTCACAATCAGCCCCAGCATTTT
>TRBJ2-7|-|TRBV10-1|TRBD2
CAGGGTSGTYEQYF
TGCGCCGGGGGGGGGACTAGCGGTACCTACGAGCAGTACTTC
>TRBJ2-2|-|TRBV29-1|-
CSVAGWEVGTGELFF
TGCAGCGTTGCGGGGTGGGAGGTCGGGACCGGGGAGCTGTTTTTT
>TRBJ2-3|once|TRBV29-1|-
CSVESGGRGDTQYF
TGCAGCGTTGAAAGCGGTGGCAGGGGTGATACGCAGTATTTT
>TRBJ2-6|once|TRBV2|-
CASSPGVSGANVLTF
TGTGCCAGCAGTCCGGGGGTATCTGGGGCCAACGTCCTGACTTTC
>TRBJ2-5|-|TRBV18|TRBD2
CASSTSGETQYF
TGTGCCAGCTCGACTAGCGGAGAGACCCAGTACTTC
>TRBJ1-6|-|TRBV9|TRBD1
CASSPGQGWSPLHF
TGTGCCAGCAGCCCCGGACAGGGATGGTCACCCCTCCACTTT
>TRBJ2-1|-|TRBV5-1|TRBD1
CASSLGTDQFF
TGCGCCAGCAGCTTAGGGACAGACCAGTTCTTC
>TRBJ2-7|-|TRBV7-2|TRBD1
CASSYTPGQGTYEQYF
TGTGCCAGCAGTTACACACCGGGACAGGGAACTTACGAGCAGTACTTC
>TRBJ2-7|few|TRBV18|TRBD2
CASSGLAGGYEQYF
TGTGCCAGCTCCGGTCTAGCGGGAGGTTACGAGCAGTACTTC
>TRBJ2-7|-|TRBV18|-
CASSPAVKNEQYF
TGTGCCAGCTCACCAGCGGTAAAGAACGAGCAGTACTTC
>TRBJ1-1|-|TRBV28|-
CASRDTHTEAFF
TGTGCCAGCAGGGACACCCACACTGAAGCTTTCTTT
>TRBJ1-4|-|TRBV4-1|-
CASSQSPDRRPDRLFF
TGCGCCAGCAGCCAATCACCAGACAGGCGCCCAGATCGACTGTTTTTT
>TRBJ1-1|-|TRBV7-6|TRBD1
CASTELEGAGSTEAFF
TGTGCCAGCACCGAATTGGAGGGGGCGGGATCCACTGAAGCTTTCTTT
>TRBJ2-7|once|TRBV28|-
CASSLLNEQYF
TGTGCCAGCAGTTTGCTAAACGAGCAGTACTTC
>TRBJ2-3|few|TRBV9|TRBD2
CASRTGLAVSDTQYF
TGTGCCAGCAGAACGGGACTAGCGGTATCAGATACGCAGTATTTT
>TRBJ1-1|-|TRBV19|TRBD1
CASSTQGAGTEAFF
TGTGCCAGTAGTACGCAGGGGGCTGGCACTGAAGCTTTCTTT
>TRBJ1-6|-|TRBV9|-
CASSAGQNNSPLHF
TGTGCCAGCAGCGCGGGACAAAATAATTCACCCCTCCACTTT
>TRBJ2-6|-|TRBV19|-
CASSFGGANVLTF
TGTGCCAGTAGTTTCGGGGGGGCCAACGTCCTGACTTTC
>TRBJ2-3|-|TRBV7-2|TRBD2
CASSLRTSGGLGFGDTQYF
TGTGCCAGCAGCTTAAGAACTAGCGGGGGGCTCGGGTTCGGAGATACGCAGTATTTT
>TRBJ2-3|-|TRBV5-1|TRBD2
CASSPGLAGVGTQYF
TGCGCCAGCAGCCCGGGACTAGCGGGAGTAGGTACGCAGTATTTT